The 25 T cell receptor beta chains below were found in one sample sequenced in a study of cytomegalovirus exposure and HLA in healthy donors. The PCR was carried out with 60 Vbeta primers and 13 Jbeta primers. Sequencing was performed with immunoSEQ multiplex PCR; in TCRdb, only in-frame clones are kept and a portion is missing. The sample contains under 90,000 clones, 90% of which appear only once. Sequenced: PBMCs. These receptors all stem from a young man in good health and CMV-seronegative.

The genes are TRBV7-2 and TRBJ1-1; D is undetermined. Germline lookup yields CDR1 SGHTA and CDR2 FQGNSA. V lost 2 bases, J lost 3 bases, and 13 bases lay in between. CDR3 length: 15 residues. CDR3: CASSLPGSIYTEAFF. DNA for the CDR3: TGTGCCAGCAGCTTACCTGGCAGTATTTACACTGAAGCTTTCTTT.

The rearrangement uses TRBV5-5 and TRBJ2-7, with D unresolved. Germline CDR1 reads SGHKS; CDR2 reads YYEKEE (reference sequence). Trimming took 4 bases from V and 4 from J, leaving 18 bases between them. This CDR3 is built from 15 residues. The CDR3 DNA sequence: TGTGCCAGCAGCCCGACGCCCATGACTCAGTACGAGCAGTACTTC. Translated: CASSPTPMTQYEQYF.

The chain employs TRBV7-6 and TRBJ1-4, with 9 bases fitting TRBD1. In germline, CDR1 is SGHVS, CDR2 FNYEAQ. The CDR3 has 14 amino acids. V shed 4 bases and J 8 bases; nucleotides not matched to a gene: 5. The CDR3, as DNA: TGTGCCAGCAGCTACGGGACAGGGTTCGAAAAACTGTTTTTT. Translating gives CASSYGTGFEKLFF.

This clone came up once. V gene TRBV28 combines with J gene TRBJ2-3; 7 nucleotides agree with TRBD2. The CDR3 has 15 amino acids. From germline, CDR1 is MDHEN and CDR2 SYDVKM. V shed 6 bases and J 0 bases; nucleotides not matched to a gene: 6. The CDR3 coding sequence is TGTGCCAGCAGCTCCCTCGGGAGGAGCACAGATACGCAGTATTTT. This encodes CASSSLGRSTDTQYF. The entire variable domain, with the rest obtained from reference TRBV28 and TRBJ2-3, is as follows: DVKVTQSSRYLVKRTGEKVFLECVQDMDHENMFWYRQDPGLGLRLIYFSYDVKMKEKGDIPEGYSVSREKKERFSLILESASTNQTSMYLCASSSLGRSTDTQYFGPGTRLTVL.

This clone was picked up one time. The chain links TRBV5-1 to TRBJ2-1; tentative D call: TRBD2 (5 bases). Germline CDR1 reads SGHRS; CDR2 reads YFSETQ. V lost 0 bases to trimming and J lost 4 bases, with 5 bases between them. The CDR3 length is 13 residues. The CDR3 loop is CASSLGTYNEQFF. The CDR3 DNA reads as TGCGCCAGCAGCTTGGGGACTTACAATGAGCAGTTCTTC. Combining the CDR3 with reference TRBV5-1 and TRBJ2-1 gives the whole variable domain KAGVTQTPRYLIKTRGQQVTLSCSPISGHRSVSWYQQTPGQGLQFLFEYFSETQRNKGNFPGRFSGRQFSNSRSEMNVSTLELGDSALYLCASSLGTYNEQFFGPGTRLTVL.

The count of this clone is one. V gene TRBV7-3 combines with J gene TRBJ2-3; 10 bases map to TRBD2. The CDR3 has 18 amino acids. Germline CDR1 SGHTA, CDR2 FQGTGA. V lost 5 bases to trimming and J lost 0 bases; unmatched junction nucleotides: 11. The CDR3 sequence: CASSAGSGRAPSTDTQYF. CDR3 in DNA: TGTGCCAGCAGCGCGGGGAGCGGGAGGGCCCCTAGCACAGATACGCAGTATTTT.

This chain connects TRBV28 to TRBJ2-3; 7 bases fit TRBD1. Trimming took 3 bases from V and 3 from J; bases not matched to a gene: 6. The CDR3 is 15 amino acids. CDR1 and CDR2 (germline): MDHEN, SYDVKM. CDR3 coding DNA: TGTGCCAGCAGTTTCCAGGGGGTTGGGACAGATACGCAGTATTTT. It encodes CASSFQGVGTDTQYF. Drawing the rest from reference TRBV28 and TRBJ2-3, the complete variable domain is DVKVTQSSRYLVKRTGEKVFLECVQDMDHENMFWYRQDPGLGLRLIYFSYDVKMKEKGDIPEGYSVSREKKERFSLILESASTNQTSMYLCASSFQGVGTDTQYFGPGTRLTVL.

The chain joins TRBV6-6 to TRBJ2-4; D unclear. The CDR3 is 13 residues long. Germline CDR1 is MNHNY and CDR2 is SVGAGI (reference sequence). Trimming left V 6 bases short and J 0 bases short, with 6 bases between. As DNA, the CDR3 is TGTGCCAGCAGGGAGATAGCCAAAAACATTCAGTACTTC. Translated, it gives CASREIAKNIQYF.

The chain carries TRBV10-3 and TRBJ1-1; D is uncertain. The germline gives CDR1 ENHRY, CDR2 SYGVKD. This CDR3 comprises 14 residues. Trimming stripped 0 bases from V and 2 bases from J, with 7 bases between. DNA of the CDR3: TGTGCCATCAGTGAGTCGCAGTTAAACACTGAAGCTTTCTTT. The encoded protein is CAISESQLNTEAFF.

The genes are TRBV28 and TRBJ2-7, with a weak D call TRBD1 (5 bases). Per germline, CDR1 MDHEN and CDR2 SYDVKM. Trimming shortened V by 8 bases and J by 7 bases, and 12 bases separated the two germline ends. This CDR3 region has 11 residues. CDR3 coding DNA: TGTGCCAGCTTGTGGAAGGGGGAGCAGTACTTC. Translated, it gives CASLWKGEQYF.

With regard to this clone: Relative to the germline gene, one junction end is altered; a read error may explain this. The chain joins TRBV7-9 to TRBJ1-2; 7 bases fit TRBD1. Germline lookup yields CDR1 SEHNR and CDR2 FQNEAQ (reference sequence). The CDR3 runs to 15 residues. The chain's CDR3 is CSSSSLIGGDYGYTF. CDR3 DNA sequence: TGTTCCAGCAGCTCCCTCATAGGGGGCGACTATGGCTACACCTTC.

The V gene is TRBV6-5, the J gene TRBJ1-1; no firm D call. The V gene lost 0 bases and the J gene lost 10 bases, with 18 bases spanning the gap. The CDR3 contains 15 residues. Germline V gene lookup returns CDR1 MNHEY and CDR2 SVGAGI. In nucleotides, the CDR3 is TGTGCCAGCAGTTACTCTGGAGTCGGCGAGAATGGAGCTTTCTTT. Amino acid sequence: CASSYSGVGENGAFF.

The sample holds one count of this clone. The chain employs TRBV7-8 and TRBJ1-1; D is possibly TRBD1 (5 bases). Germline CDR1 reads SGHVS; CDR2 reads FQNEAQ. The length of the CDR3 is 14 residues. Trimming shortened V by 7 bases and J by 0 bases, and 12 bases separated the two germline ends. CDR3 residues: CASIKTDVNTEAFF. The CDR3 DNA reads TGTGCCAGCATCAAGACAGACGTGAACACTGAAGCTTTCTTT.

The V and J genes are TRBV18 and TRBJ1-2; 7 bases line up with TRBD1. The trim removed 5 bases at V and 5 bases at J, leaving 11 bases unmatched. Germline values: CDR1 KGHSH, CDR2 LQKENI. The CDR3 has 15 residues. CDR3 coding DNA: TGTGCCAGCTCATCTTCCGGGACAGAGCCGTATGGCTACACCTTC. Translation: CASSSSGTEPYGYTF.

The rearrangement links TRBV7-2 to TRBJ1-6; unclear D gene. Germline V gene sequence: CDR1 SGHTA, CDR2 FQGNSA. This CDR3 spans 15 amino acids. Between the trimmed V and J ends, which lost 3 bases and 7 bases, there was a span of 13 bases. CDR3 residues: CASSLDGDGNSPLHF. For the CDR3, the DNA is TGTGCCAGCAGCTTGGACGGGGATGGGAATTCACCCCTCCACTTT.

This chain connects TRBV18 to TRBJ2-7; D may be TRBD1 (5 bases). CDR3 length equals 14 residues. Germline V lookup: CDR1 KGHSH, CDR2 LQKENI. V lost 2 bases and J lost 1, with 9 bases in between. In DNA form, the CDR3 reads TGTGCCAGCTCACCAGAACAGGCGTCCTACGAGCAGTACTTC. This gives the protein CASSPEQASYEQYF.

The V gene is TRBV6-5, the J gene TRBJ1-2, with D tentatively TRBD1 (6 bases). V was pared by 2 bases and J by 2 bases, with 9 bases between. This CDR3 is built from 14 residues. Germline V gene sequence: CDR1 MNHEY, CDR2 SVGAGI. The CDR3 DNA sequence: TGTGCCAGCAGTTACCTGACAGGCAACTATGGCTACACCTTC. It specifies CASSYLTGNYGYTF.

The rearrangement links TRBV11-3 to TRBJ1-1; D not resolved. The CDR3 has 14 amino acids. Trimming left V 5 bases short and J 1 base short, with 11 bases between. From germline, CDR1 is SGHNT and CDR2 YENEEA. The CDR3 loop reads CASSPAVSNTEAFF. The CDR3 DNA sequence: TGTGCCAGCAGCCCCGCAGTTTCGAACACTGAAGCTTTCTTT.

V is TRBV7-7 and J is TRBJ2-1; a possible D gene is TRBD1 (6 bases). This CDR3 region has 14 residues. The V end was cut by 1 base, the J end by 12 bases, with 16 bases between. The V gene's germline CDR1 is SSHAT and CDR2 FNYEAQ (reference sequence). This CDR3 reads CASSLGPQGNRQFF. The CDR3 DNA reads as TGTGCCAGCAGCTTAGGCCCACAGGGAAACCGGCAGTTCTTC.

This chain connects TRBV7-2 to TRBJ1-1; unclear D gene. Germline CDR1 SGHTA, CDR2 FQGNSA. The CDR3 is 14 amino acids. The V gene lost 2 bases and the J gene lost 1 base, with 8 bases spanning the gap. The CDR3 DNA is TGTGCCAGCAGCTTATATTTCCCGAACACTGAAGCTTTCTTT. This encodes CASSLYFPNTEAFF.

The rearrangement uses TRBV27 and TRBJ1-5; 7 bases map to TRBD1. J gave up 3 bases and V 5 bases, and 13 bases lay outside the gene matches. The CDR3 loop spans 17 amino acids. Germline CDR1 MNHEY, CDR2 SMNVEV (reference sequence). CDR3 sequence: CASSKVPGQHFNQPQHF. CDR3 DNA: TGTGCCAGCAGTAAAGTACCGGGACAGCATTTCAATCAGCCCCAGCATTTT.

The genes are TRBV11-1 and TRBJ1-1; D may be TRBD1 (5 bases). The V gene's germline CDR1 is SGHAT and CDR2 FQDESV (reference sequence). The V and J ends lost 1 base and 2 bases respectively, with 14 bases between them. This CDR3 is built from 16 residues. Written as DNA, the CDR3 is TGTGCCAGCAGCTTAGTCCTGGGGCAGGGAAACACTGAAGCTTTCTTT. It translates to CASSLVLGQGNTEAFF.

The V gene is TRBV7-2, the J gene TRBJ1-2; tentatively, D is TRBD1 (5 bases). V lost 1 base and J 6 bases, leaving 12 bases between the germline ends. The CDR3 consists of 14 residues. CDR1 is SGHTA, CDR2 FQGNSA, per germline. The CDR3 nucleotides read TGTGCCAGCAGCTTAGTTCAGGGAACGGATGGCTACACCTTC. Translating it yields CASSLVQGTDGYTF.

V and J are TRBV5-4 and TRBJ1-2; no clear D. The V gene's germline CDR1 is SGHNT and CDR2 YYREEE (reference sequence). Trimming took off 4 bases at V and 5 bases at J, with 9 bases between the two ends. The CDR3 spans 12 residues. This chain's CDR3 is CASSPAGYGYTF. CDR3 sequence (DNA): TGTGCCAGCAGCCCCGCAGGATATGGCTACACCTTC.

V is TRBV7-3 and J is TRBJ2-1; 8 positions match TRBD2. The germline V gene has CDR1 SGHTA and CDR2 FQGTGA. J was trimmed by 3 bases and V by 0 bases; bases with no gene match: 4. The length of the CDR3 is 16 residues. CDR3 coding DNA: TGTGCCAGCAGCTTAACTCTAGCGGGTATCTACAATGAGCAGTTCTTC. Amino acid sequence: CASSLTLAGIYNEQFF. The full variable domain, with the rest looked up from reference TRBV7-3 and TRBJ2-1, is GAGVSQTPSNKVTEKGKYVELRCDPISGHTALYWYRQSLGQGPEFLIYFQGTGAADDSGLPNDRFFAVRPEGSVSTLKIQRTERGDSAVYLCASSLTLAGIYNEQFFGPGTRLTVL.